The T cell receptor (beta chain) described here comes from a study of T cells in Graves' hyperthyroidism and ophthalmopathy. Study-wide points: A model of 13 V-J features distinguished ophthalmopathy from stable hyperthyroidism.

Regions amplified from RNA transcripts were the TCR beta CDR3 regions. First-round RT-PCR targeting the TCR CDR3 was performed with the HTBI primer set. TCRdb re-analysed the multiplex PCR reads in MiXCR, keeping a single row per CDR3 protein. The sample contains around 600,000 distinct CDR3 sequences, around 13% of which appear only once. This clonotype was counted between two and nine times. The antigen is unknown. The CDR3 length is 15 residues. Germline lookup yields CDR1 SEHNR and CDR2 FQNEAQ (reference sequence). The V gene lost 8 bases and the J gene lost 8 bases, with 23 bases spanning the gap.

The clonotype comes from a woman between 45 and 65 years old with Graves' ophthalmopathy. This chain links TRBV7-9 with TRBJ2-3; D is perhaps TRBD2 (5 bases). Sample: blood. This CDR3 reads CASPSPPAGSTTQYF. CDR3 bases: TGTGCCAGCCCTAGCCCCCCAGCTGGTTCTACTACGCAGTATTTT.